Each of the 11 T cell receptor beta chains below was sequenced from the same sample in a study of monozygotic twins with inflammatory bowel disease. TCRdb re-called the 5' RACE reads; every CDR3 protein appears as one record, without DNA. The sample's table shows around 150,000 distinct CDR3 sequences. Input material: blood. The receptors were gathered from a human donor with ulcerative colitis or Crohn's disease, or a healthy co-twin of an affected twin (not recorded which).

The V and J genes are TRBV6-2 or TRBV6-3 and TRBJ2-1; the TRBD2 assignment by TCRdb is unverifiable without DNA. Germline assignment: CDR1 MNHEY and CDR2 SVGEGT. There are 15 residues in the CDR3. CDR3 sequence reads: CASHQSGSLYNEQFF.

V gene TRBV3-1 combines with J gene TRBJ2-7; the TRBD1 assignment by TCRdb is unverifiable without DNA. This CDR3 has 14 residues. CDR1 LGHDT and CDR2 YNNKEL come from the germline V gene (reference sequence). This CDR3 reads CASSLRLGGYEQYF.

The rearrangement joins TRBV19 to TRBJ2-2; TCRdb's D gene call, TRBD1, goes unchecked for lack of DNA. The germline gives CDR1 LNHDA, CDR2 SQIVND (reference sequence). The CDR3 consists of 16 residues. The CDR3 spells CASSYRQGAATGELFF.

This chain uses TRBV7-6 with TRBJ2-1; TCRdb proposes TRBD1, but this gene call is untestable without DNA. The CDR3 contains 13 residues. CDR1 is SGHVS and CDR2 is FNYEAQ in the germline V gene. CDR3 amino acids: CASSLDPSAQKFF. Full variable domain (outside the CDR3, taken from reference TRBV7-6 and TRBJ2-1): GAGVSQSPRYKVTKRGQDVALRCDPISGHVSLYWYRQALGQGPEFLTYFNYEAQQDKSGLPNDRFSAERPEGSISTLTIQRTEQRDSAMYRCASSLDPSAQKFFGPGTRLTVL.

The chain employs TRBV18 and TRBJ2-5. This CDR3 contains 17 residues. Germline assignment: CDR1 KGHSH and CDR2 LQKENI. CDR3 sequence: CASSPTVGGGLPETQYF.

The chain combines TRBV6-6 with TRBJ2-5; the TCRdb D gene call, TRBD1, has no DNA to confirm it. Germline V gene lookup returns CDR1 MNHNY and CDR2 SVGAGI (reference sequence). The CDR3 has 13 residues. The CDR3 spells CASRDRGRETQYF.

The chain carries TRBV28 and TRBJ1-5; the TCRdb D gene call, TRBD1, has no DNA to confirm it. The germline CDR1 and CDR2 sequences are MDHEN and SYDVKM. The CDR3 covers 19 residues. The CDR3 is CASNSLVGQGRTLDQPQHF.

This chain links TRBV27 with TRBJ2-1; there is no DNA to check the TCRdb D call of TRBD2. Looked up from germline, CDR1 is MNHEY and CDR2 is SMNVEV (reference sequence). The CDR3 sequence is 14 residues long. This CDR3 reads CATNAASGGDEQFF.

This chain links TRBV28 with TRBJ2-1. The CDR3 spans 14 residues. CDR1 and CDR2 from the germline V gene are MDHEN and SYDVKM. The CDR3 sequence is CASHSVAENNEQFF.

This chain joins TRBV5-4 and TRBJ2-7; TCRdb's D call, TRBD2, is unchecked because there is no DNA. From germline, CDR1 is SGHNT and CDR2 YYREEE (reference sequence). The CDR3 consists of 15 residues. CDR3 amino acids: CASSRTSGRPYEQYF.

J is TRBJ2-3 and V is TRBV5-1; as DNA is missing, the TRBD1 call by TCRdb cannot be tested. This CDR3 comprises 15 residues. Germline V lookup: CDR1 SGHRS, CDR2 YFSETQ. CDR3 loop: CASSLTGGSTDTQYF.